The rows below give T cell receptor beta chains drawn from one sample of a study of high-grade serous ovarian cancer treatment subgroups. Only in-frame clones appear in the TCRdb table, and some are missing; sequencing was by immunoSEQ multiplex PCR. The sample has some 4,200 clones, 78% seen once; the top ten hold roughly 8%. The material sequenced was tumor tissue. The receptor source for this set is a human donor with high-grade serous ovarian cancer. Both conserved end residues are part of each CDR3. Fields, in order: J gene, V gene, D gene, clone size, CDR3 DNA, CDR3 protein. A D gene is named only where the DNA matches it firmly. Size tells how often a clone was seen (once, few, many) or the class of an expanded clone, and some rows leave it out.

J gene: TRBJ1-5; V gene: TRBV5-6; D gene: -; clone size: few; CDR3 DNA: TGTGCCAGCAGCCGGATTAGAGGTCAGCCCCAGCATTTT; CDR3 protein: CASSRIRGQPQHF
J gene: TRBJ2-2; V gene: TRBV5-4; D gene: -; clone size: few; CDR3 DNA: TGTGCCAGCAGCTCGACCTCGGCGAACACCGGGGAGCTGTTTTTT; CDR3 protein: CASSSTSANTGELFF
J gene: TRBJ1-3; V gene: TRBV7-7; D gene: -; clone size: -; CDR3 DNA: TGTGCCAGCAGCCCCCGTCGTGGGAGCTCTGGAAACACCATATATTTT; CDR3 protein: CASSPRRGSSGNTIYF
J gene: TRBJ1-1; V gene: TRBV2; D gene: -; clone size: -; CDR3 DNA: TGTGCCAGCATGGGAGTCAACACTGAAGCTTTCTTT; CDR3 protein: CASMGVNTEAFF
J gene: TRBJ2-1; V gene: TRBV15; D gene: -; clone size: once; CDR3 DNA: TGTGCCACCAGCAGAGAGGCAGGGGAGGGGGGTGAGCAGTTCTTC; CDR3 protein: CATSREAGEGGEQFF
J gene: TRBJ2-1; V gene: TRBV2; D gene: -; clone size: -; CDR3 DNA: TGTGCCAGCAGTTCTGATCGACGGACCCGATGCTTCTTC; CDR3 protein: CASSSDRRTRCFF
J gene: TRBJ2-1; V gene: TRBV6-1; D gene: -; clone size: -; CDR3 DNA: TGTGCCAGCAGTGAAGCCCGGGATGGGGCGGGGCAGTTCTTC; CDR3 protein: CASSEARDGAGQFF
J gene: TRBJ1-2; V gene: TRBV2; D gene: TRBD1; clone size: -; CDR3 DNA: TGTGCCAGCGGGGGACAGGGGGCGAACTATGGCTACACCTTC; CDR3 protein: CASGGQGANYGYTF
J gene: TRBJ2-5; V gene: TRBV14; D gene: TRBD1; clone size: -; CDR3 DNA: TGTGCCAGCAGCCAGACAGGGGGCTGGGAGACCCAGTACTTC; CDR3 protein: CASSQTGGWETQYF
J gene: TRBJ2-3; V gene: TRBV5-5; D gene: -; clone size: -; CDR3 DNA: TGTGCCAGCAGCTCATCGATCCAAAAGGAGTATTTT; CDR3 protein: CASSSSIQKEYF